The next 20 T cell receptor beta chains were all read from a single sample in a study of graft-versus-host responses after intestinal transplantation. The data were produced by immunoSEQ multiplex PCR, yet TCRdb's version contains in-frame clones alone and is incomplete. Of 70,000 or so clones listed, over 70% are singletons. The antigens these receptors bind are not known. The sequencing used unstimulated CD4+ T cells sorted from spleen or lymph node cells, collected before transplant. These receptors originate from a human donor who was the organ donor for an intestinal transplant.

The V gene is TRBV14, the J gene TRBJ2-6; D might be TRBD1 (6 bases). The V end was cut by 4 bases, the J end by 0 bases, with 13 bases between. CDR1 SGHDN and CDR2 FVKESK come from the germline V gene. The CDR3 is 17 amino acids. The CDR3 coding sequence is TGTGCCAGCAGCCTAAACACAGGGATCTCTGGGGCCAACGTCCTGACTTTC. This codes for CASSLNTGISGANVLTF.

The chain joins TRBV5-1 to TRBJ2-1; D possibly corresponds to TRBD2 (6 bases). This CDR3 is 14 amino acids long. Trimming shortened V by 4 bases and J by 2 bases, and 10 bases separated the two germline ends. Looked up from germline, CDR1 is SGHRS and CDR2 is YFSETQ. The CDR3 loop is CASSPGEAYNEQFF. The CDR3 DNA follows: TGCGCCAGCAGCCCGGGGGAAGCCTACAATGAGCAGTTCTTC.

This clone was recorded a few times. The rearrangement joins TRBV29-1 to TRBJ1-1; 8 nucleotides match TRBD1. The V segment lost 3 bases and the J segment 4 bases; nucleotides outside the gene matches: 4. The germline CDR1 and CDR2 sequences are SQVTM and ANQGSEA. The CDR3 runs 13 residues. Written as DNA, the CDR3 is TGCAGCGTTGATCAGGGGGCCGGCACTGAAGCTTTCTTT. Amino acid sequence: CSVDQGAGTEAFF.

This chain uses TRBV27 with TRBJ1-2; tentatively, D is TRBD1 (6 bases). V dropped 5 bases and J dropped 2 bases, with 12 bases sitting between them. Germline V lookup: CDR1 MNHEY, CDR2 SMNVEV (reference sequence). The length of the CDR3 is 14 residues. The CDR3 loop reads CASSIGQLNYGYTF. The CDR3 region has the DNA TGTGCCAGCAGTATAGGACAGCTCAACTATGGCTACACCTTC.

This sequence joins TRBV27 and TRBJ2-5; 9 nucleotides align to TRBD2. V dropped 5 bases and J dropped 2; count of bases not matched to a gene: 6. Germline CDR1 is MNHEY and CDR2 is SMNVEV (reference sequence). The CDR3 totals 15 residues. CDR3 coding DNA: TGTGCCAGCAGTCTTAGCGGGGGCCAACAAGAGACCCAGTACTTC. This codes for CASSLSGGQQETQYF.

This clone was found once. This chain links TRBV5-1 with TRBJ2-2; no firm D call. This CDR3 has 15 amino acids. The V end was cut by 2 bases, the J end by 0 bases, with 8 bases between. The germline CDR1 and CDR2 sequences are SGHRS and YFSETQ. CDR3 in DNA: TGCGCCAGCAGCTTTGGGCACTCGAACACCGGGGAGCTGTTTTTT. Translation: CASSFGHSNTGELFF.

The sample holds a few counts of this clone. Here the CDR3 reads CATSRGTSGGGASTDTQYF. The CDR3 DNA follows: TGTGCCACCAGCAGAGGAACTAGCGGGGGGGGTGCTAGCACAGATACGCAGTATTTT. J is TRBJ2-3 and V is TRBV15, with 13 bases identical to TRBD2. This CDR3 comprises 19 residues. Germline CDR1 and CDR2: LNHNV and YYDKDF (reference sequence). The ends lost 1 base at V and 0 bases at J; junction bases unmatched: 7.

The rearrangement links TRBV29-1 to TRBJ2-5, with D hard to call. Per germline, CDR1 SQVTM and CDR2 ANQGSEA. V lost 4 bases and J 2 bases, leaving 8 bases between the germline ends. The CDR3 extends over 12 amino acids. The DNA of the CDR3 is TGCAGCGTTGTACGGGTTCAAGAGACCCAGTACTTC. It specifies CSVVRVQETQYF.

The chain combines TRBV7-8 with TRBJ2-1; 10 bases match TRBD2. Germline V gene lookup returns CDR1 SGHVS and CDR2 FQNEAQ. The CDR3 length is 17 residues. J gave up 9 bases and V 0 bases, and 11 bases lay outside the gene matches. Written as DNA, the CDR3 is TGTGCCAGCAGCTTAGCCCTGACTAGCGGGCCTTACGGTGAGCAGTTCTTC. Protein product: CASSLALTSGPYGEQFF.

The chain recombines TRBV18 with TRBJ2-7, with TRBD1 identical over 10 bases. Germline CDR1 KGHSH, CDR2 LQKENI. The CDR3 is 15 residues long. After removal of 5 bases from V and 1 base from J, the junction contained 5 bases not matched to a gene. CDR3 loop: CASSLGQGSSYEQYV. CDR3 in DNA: TGTGCCAGCTCATTGGGACAGGGGTCATCCTACGAGCAGTACGTC.

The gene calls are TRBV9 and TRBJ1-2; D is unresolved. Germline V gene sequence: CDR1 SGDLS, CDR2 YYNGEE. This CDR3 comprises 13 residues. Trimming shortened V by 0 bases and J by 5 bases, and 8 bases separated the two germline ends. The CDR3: CASSVDGQYGYTF. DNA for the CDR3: TGTGCCAGCAGCGTAGATGGGCAGTATGGCTACACCTTC.

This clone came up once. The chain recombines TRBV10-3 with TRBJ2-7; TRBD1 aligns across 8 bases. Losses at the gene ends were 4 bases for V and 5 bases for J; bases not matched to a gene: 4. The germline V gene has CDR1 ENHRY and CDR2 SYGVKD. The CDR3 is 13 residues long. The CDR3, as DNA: TGTGCCATCAGTGGCACGACAGGGGACGAGCAGTACGTC. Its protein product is CAISGTTGDEQYV.

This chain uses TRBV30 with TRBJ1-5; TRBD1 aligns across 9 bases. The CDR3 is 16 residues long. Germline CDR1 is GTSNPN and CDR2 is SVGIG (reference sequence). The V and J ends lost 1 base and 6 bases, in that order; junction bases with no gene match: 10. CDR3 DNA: TGTGCCTGGAGTGCCGGGGACAGGGCCGTCGCTCAGCCCCAGCATTTT. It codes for CAWSAGDRAVAQPQHF.

This chain's CDR3 is CASSPFSTGGNYGYTF. The CDR3 DNA reads as TGTGCCAGCAGCCCCTTTTCGACAGGGGGCAACTATGGCTACACCTTC. V usage is TRBV7-2 and J usage is TRBJ1-2; 10 bases fit TRBD1. With V trimmed by 5 bases and J by 2 bases, 8 bases remained unmatched. The CDR3 is 16 residues long. Germline lookup yields CDR1 SGHTA and CDR2 FQGNSA.

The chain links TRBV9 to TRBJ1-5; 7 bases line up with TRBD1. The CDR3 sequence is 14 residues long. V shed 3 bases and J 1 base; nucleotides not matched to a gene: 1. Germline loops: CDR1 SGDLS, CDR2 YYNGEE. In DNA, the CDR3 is TGTGCCAGCAGCGAGGGGGCAAGCAATCAGCCCCAGCATTTT. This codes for CASSEGASNQPQHF.

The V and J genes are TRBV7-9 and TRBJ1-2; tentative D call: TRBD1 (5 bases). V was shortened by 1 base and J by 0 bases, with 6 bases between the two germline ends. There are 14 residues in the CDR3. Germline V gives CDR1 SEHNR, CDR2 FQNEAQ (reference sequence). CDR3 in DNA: TGTGCCAGCAGCTTAGGACAGACTAACTATGGCTACACCTTC. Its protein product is CASSLGQTNYGYTF.

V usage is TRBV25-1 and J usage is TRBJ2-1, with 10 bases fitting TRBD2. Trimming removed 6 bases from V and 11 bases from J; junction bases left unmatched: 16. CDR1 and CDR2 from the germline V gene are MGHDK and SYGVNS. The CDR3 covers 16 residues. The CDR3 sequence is CASRSAGLADSGQQFF. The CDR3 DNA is TGTGCCAGCAGATCTGCCGGACTAGCGGATTCGGGCCAGCAGTTCTTC.

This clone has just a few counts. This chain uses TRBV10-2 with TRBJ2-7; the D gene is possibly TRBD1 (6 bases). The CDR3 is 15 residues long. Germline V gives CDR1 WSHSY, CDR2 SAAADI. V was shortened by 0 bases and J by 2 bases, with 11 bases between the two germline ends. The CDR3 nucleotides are TGCGCCAGCAGTGAGTCCCAGGGGCAAGCCTACGAGCAGTACGTC. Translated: CASSESQGQAYEQYV.

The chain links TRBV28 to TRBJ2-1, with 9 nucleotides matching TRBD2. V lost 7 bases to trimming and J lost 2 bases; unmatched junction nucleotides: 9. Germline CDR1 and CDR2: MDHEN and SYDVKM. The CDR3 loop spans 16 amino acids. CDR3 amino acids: CASTSRLAGAYNEQFF. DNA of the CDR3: TGTGCCAGCACCTCCCGGTTAGCGGGGGCCTACAATGAGCAGTTCTTC. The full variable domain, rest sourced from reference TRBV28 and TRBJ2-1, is DVKVTQSSRYLVKRTGEKVFLECVQDMDHENMFWYRQDPGLGLRLIYFSYDVKMKEKGDIPEGYSVSREKKERFSLILESASTNQTSMYLCASTSRLAGAYNEQFFGPGTRLTVL.

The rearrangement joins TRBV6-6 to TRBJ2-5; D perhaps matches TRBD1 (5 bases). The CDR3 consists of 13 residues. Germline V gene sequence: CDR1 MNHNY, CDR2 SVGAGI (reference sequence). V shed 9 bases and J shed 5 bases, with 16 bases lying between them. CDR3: CARSQARTETQYF. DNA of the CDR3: TGTGCCAGATCACAGGCTCGCACGGAGACCCAGTACTTC.